These 12 T cell receptor beta chains came from one sample sequenced in a study of OX40 agonist ivuxolimab in advanced cancers. Some clones are missing from TCRdb's copy, which holds only in-frame ones; the method was immunoSEQ multiplex PCR. There are roughly 63,000 clones in the sample; roughly 89% occur only once, and around 12% lies in the top ten. Here the sequenced sample was CD4+ or CD8+ T cells sorted from blood, taken in a trial of the OX40 agonist ivuxolimab. These receptors originate from an adult with an advanced solid tumor such as melanoma, head and neck, liver or kidney cancer.

The gene calls are TRBV29-1 and TRBJ1-1, with D possibly being TRBD1 (5 bases). CDR1 and CDR2 (germline): SQVTM, ANQGSEA. Between the trimmed V and J ends, which lost 2 bases and 10 bases, there was a span of 11 bases. This CDR3 has 11 amino acids. The CDR3 DNA follows: TGCAGCGTTGAAAGAGGGGACGGAGCTTTCTTT. It codes for CSVERGDGAFF. Filled out from reference TRBV29-1 and TRBJ1-1, the complete variable domain reads SAVISQKPSRDICQRGTSLTIQCQVDSQVTMMFWYRQQPGQSLTLIATANQGSEATYESGFVIDKFPISRPNLTFSTLTVSNMSPEDSSIYLCSVERGDGAFFGQGTRLTVV.

The rearrangement uses TRBV6-5 and TRBJ2-3; D unresolved. In germline, CDR1 is MNHEY, CDR2 SVGAGI. The ends were cut back, 10 bases at V and 1 base at J, with 18 bases in the middle. This CDR3 spans 15 amino acids. CDR3 DNA sequence: TGTGCCACCTCCTCCCCCTCGGTCGGCACAGATACGCAGTATTTT. This codes for CATSSPSVGTDTQYF.

V and J are TRBV5-8 and TRBJ2-7; D gene uncertain. This CDR3 region has 14 residues. V lost 2 bases and J lost 0, with 9 bases in between. From germline, CDR1 is SGHTS and CDR2 YDEGEE. CDR3 coding DNA: TGTGCCAGCAGCTTTTATACGGGCTCCTACGAGCAGTACTTC. It translates to CASSFYTGSYEQYF.

J is TRBJ1-5 and V is TRBV27; no clear D gene. CDR1 is MNHEY, CDR2 SMNVEV, per germline (reference sequence). CDR3 size: 14 residues. V lost 5 bases, J lost 2 bases, and 10 bases lay in between. The CDR3 sequence is CASSEEWGNQPQHF. In nucleotides, the CDR3 is TGTGCCAGCAGTGAAGAGTGGGGCAATCAGCCCCAGCATTTT.

The J gene is TRBJ1-2, the V gene TRBV19, with TRBD1 as a possible D gene (5 bases). CDR1 is LNHDA, CDR2 SQIVND, per germline (reference sequence). CDR3 length equals 12 residues. Between the trimmed V and J ends, which lost 7 bases and 2 bases, there was a span of 8 bases. The CDR3 DNA follows: TGTGCCAGTACGGGGCCAAACTATGGCTACACCTTC. Translated: CASTGPNYGYTF.

The chain links TRBV2 to TRBJ1-6; possible D gene TRBD1, 5 bases. CDR3 length: 13 amino acids. V was clipped by 6 bases and J by 10 bases, with 13 bases between them. Germline CDR1 reads SNHLY; CDR2 reads FYNNEI. The CDR3: CASSQGGGSPLHF. Written as DNA, the CDR3 is TGTGCCAGCAGCCAGGGAGGCGGATCACCCCTCCACTTT.

The rearrangement joins TRBV15 to TRBJ1-2; D is undetermined. Trimming took off 3 bases at V and 4 bases at J, with 9 bases between the two ends. CDR1 is LNHNV and CDR2 is YYDKDF in the germline V gene (reference sequence). This CDR3 is 13 amino acids long. This CDR3 is CATSSISAYGYTF. Here the CDR3 DNA reads TGTGCCACCAGCAGTATCAGCGCCTATGGCTACACCTTC.

The V and J genes are TRBV7-9 and TRBJ2-6; no clear D gene. Germline CDR1 reads SEHNR; CDR2 reads FQNEAQ (reference sequence). Trimming pared 5 bases from V and 0 bases from J, leaving 14 bases between. The CDR3 has 17 residues. The CDR3: CASSPPLGFSGANVLTF. DNA of the CDR3: TGTGCCAGCAGCCCGCCCCTCGGATTCTCTGGGGCCAACGTCCTGACTTTC.

The chain couples TRBV11-2 to TRBJ2-7, with D perhaps given as TRBD1 or TRBD2 (5 bases each). The germline V gene encodes CDR1 SGHAT and CDR2 FQNNGV. V gave up 1 base and J gave up 5 bases, with 12 bases separating them. The CDR3 is 14 amino acids. The CDR3 nucleotides are TGTGCCAGCAGCTTAGGCCCGGGGACCCACGAGCAGTACTTC. Its protein is CASSLGPGTHEQYF. Variable domain in full (rest from reference TRBV11-2 and TRBJ2-7): EAGVAQSPRYKIIEKRQSVAFWCNPISGHATLYWYQQILGQGPKLLIQFQNNGVVDDSQLPKDRFSAERLKGVDSTLKIQPAKLEDSAVYLCASSLGPGTHEQYFGPGTRLTVT.

The chain has TRBV13 and TRBJ1-3; D unresolved. The CDR3 extends over 14 amino acids. Germline-derived CDR1 and CDR2 are PRHDT and FYEKMQ (reference sequence). The V end was cut by 5 bases, the J end by 4 bases, with 12 bases between. CDR3 coding DNA: TGTGCCAGCAGCCCCCTCTCGGGCGGAAACACCATATATTTT. Its translation: CASSPLSGGNTIYF. The entire variable domain, with the rest obtained from reference TRBV13 and TRBJ1-3, is as follows: AAGVIQSPRHLIKEKRETATLKCYPIPRHDTVYWYQQGPGQDPQFLISFYEKMQSDKGSIPDRFSAQQFSDYHSELNMSSLELGDSALYFCASSPLSGGNTIYFGEGSWLTVV.

The chain has TRBV6-5 and TRBJ1-2; D gene uncertain. CDR1 is MNHEY, CDR2 SVGAGI, per germline. The germline V and J ends were trimmed by 2 bases and 4 bases, with 8 bases remaining between them. The CDR3 contains 13 residues. The CDR3 DNA sequence: TGTGCCAGCAGTTACGGGTCTTTCTATGGCTACACCTTC. It codes for CASSYGSFYGYTF.

V gene TRBV5-1 combines with J gene TRBJ2-7; 10 nucleotides line up with TRBD1. CDR3 length equals 15 residues. Germline-derived CDR1 and CDR2 are SGHRS and YFSETQ. The junction had 5 bases not matched to a gene; V was cut back by 3 bases and J by 2 bases. CDR3 residues: CASSSPGQGTYEQYF. CDR3 nucleotide sequence: TGCGCCAGCAGCTCACCGGGACAGGGGACCTACGAGCAGTACTTC.